Below are 30 T cell receptor beta chains sequenced from a single sample in a study of blood T cell repertoires in COVID-19. TCRdb's table, derived via immunoSEQ multiplex PCR, lists solely in-frame clones and lacks some. The table lists a few hundred thousand clones, about 89% of them singletons. The sequenced material came from PBMCs or T cells enriched from blood (not recorded which). The receptors were sampled from a man between 35 and 55 years old in a cohort exposed to, infected with or recovered from COVID-19 (not recorded which).

This chain joins TRBV9 and TRBJ2-7; D is perhaps TRBD1 (7 bases). This CDR3 region has 15 residues. V was pared by 0 bases and J by 2 bases, with 12 bases between. CDR1 and CDR2 from the germline V gene are SGDLS and YYNGEE. This CDR3 reads CASSVGGTETYEQYF. Written as DNA, the CDR3 is TGTGCCAGCAGCGTAGGCGGGACAGAAACCTACGAGCAGTACTTC.

This chain joins TRBV13 and TRBJ2-1; 10 bases match TRBD1. CDR1 is PRHDT, CDR2 FYEKMQ, per germline (reference sequence). The V and J ends lost 5 bases and 6 bases, in that order; junction bases with no gene match: 7. There are 15 residues in the CDR3. In nucleotides, the CDR3 is TGTGCCAGCAGCGTCGGGACAGGGGTAGGCAATGAGCAGTTCTTC. It specifies CASSVGTGVGNEQFF.

CDR3 sequence: CASSLRYQQLDNEQFF. DNA for the CDR3: TGTGCCAGCAGCTTAAGGTACCAGCAACTAGACAATGAGCAGTTCTTC. The chain uses TRBV7-9 and TRBJ2-1, with a weak D call TRBD2 (5 bases). Looked up from germline, CDR1 is SEHNR and CDR2 is FQNEAQ (reference sequence). With 2 bases removed from V and 5 bases from J, the gap between germline ends came to 16 bases. The CDR3 totals 16 residues. The full variable domain, its missing parts supplied by reference TRBV7-9 and TRBJ2-1, is DTGVSQNPRHKITKRGQNVTFRCDPISEHNRLYWYRQTLGQGPEFLTYFQNEAQLEKSRLLSDRFSAERPKGSFSTLEIQRTEQGDSAMYLCASSLRYQQLDNEQFFGPGTRLTVL.

The sample holds a few counts of this clone. The chain employs TRBV5-4 and TRBJ2-7; 9 bases line up with TRBD1. CDR3 length equals 14 residues. The germline V gene encodes CDR1 SGHNT and CDR2 YYREEE (reference sequence). V shed 3 bases and J 5 bases; nucleotides not matched to a gene: 6. CDR3 region: CASSSGQGYDEQYF. The CDR3 DNA sequence: TGTGCCAGCAGCTCCGGACAGGGGTACGACGAGCAGTACTTC.

On this clone: Different DNA sequences within this sample yield the same CDR3. The CDR3 nucleotides read TGCAGCGTTGAAGATAGCTCCGGGGAGCTGTTTTTT. It encodes CSVEDSSGELFF. The genes are TRBV29-1 and TRBJ2-2; D ambiguous. Germline CDR1 SQVTM, CDR2 ANQGSEA. The CDR3 is made up of 12 amino acids. Trimming removed 0 bases at V and 6 bases at J, with 5 bases between.

V gene TRBV30 combines with J gene TRBJ2-7, with D tentatively TRBD2 (5 bases). The CDR3 sequence is 12 residues long. Germline V gene data show CDR1 as GTSNPN and CDR2 as SVGIG (reference sequence). V lost 4 bases, J lost 1 base, and 8 bases lay in between. The CDR3 coding sequence is TGTGCCTGGAATAGGGAGTCCTACGAGCAGTACTTC. Its translation is CAWNRESYEQYF.

The rearrangement joins TRBV5-6 to TRBJ2-7; TRBD1 agrees at 8 bases. Looked up from germline, CDR1 is SGHDT and CDR2 is YYEEEE. J gave up 7 bases and V 4 bases, and 19 bases lay outside the gene matches. This CDR3 comprises 17 residues. The CDR3: CASSQPSRGRKTWEQYF. The CDR3 DNA reads as TGTGCCAGCAGCCAACCTAGCAGGGGGCGGAAAACGTGGGAGCAGTACTTC. The full variable domain, in which reference TRBV5-6 and TRBJ2-7 provide the parts outside the CDR3, is DAGVTQSPTHLIKTRGQQVTLRCSPKSGHDTVSWYQQALGQGPQFIFQYYEEEERQRGNFPDRFSGHQFPNYSSELNVNALLLGDSALYLCASSQPSRGRKTWEQYFGPGTRLTVT.

The rearrangement uses TRBV7-9 and TRBJ2-7; 9 bases fit TRBD1. The ends lost 5 bases at V and 7 bases at J; junction bases unmatched: 9. In germline, CDR1 is SEHNR, CDR2 FQNEAQ (reference sequence). This CDR3 comprises 14 residues. CDR3 amino acids: CASSPGTGMREQYF. The CDR3, as DNA: TGTGCCAGCAGCCCCGGGACAGGGATGAGGGAGCAGTACTTC.

The genes are TRBV9 and TRBJ2-1; D may be TRBD1 (5 bases). Looked up from germline, CDR1 is SGDLS and CDR2 is YYNGEE. V was pared by 0 bases and J by 10 bases, with 11 bases between. The CDR3 has 13 amino acids. The chain's CDR3 is CASSVVGQSEQFF. The CDR3 DNA reads as TGTGCCAGCAGCGTAGTGGGGCAGTCGGAGCAGTTCTTC.

This rearrangement joins TRBV9 to TRBJ2-3; 15 bases fit TRBD2. Germline CDR1 is SGDLS and CDR2 is YYNGEE. Losses at the gene ends were 4 bases for V and 4 bases for J; bases not matched to a gene: 4. The CDR3 covers 16 residues. CDR3: CASSRGLAGGADTQYF. CDR3 sequence (DNA): TGTGCCAGCAGCCGGGGACTAGCGGGAGGAGCAGATACGCAGTATTTT. Filled out from reference TRBV9 and TRBJ2-3, the complete variable domain reads DSGVTQTPKHLITATGQRVTLRCSPRSGDLSVYWYQQSLDQGLQFLIQYYNGEERAKGNILERFSAQQFPDLHSELNLSSLELGDSALYFCASSRGLAGGADTQYFGPGTRLTVL.

The chain has TRBV4-1 and TRBJ2-5; 7 nucleotides agree with TRBD2. The CDR3 has 18 amino acids. Germline V lookup: CDR1 MGHRA, CDR2 YSYEKL. J gave up 5 bases and V 0 bases, and 15 bases lay outside the gene matches. CDR3 protein: CASSQDGRNGISHETQYF. The DNA for the CDR3 is TGCGCCAGCAGCCAAGACGGGAGGAACGGTATATCACATGAGACCCAGTACTTC.

CDR3 bases: TGTGCCAGCAGCCAAGGCGGGGTTTGGTCACCCCTCCACTTT. It is translated as CASSQGGVWSPLHF. The rearrangement joins TRBV7-9 to TRBJ1-6; D uncertain. Trimming took off 5 bases at V and 10 bases at J, with 15 bases between the two ends. The CDR3 loop spans 14 amino acids. The germline V gene encodes CDR1 SEHNR and CDR2 FQNEAQ (reference sequence).

The rearrangement joins TRBV30 to TRBJ1-1; no clear D. The V gene's germline CDR1 is GTSNPN and CDR2 SVGIG (reference sequence). V gave up 0 bases and J gave up 0 bases, with 5 bases separating them. The CDR3 sequence is 13 residues long. CDR3 sequence: CAWSVLLNTEAFF. The CDR3 coding sequence is TGTGCCTGGAGTGTACTACTGAACACTGAAGCTTTCTTT.

This clone occurred a few times. The chain carries TRBV28 and TRBJ1-5, with TRBD1 matching 7 bases. This CDR3 is built from 15 residues. Trimming took 4 bases from V and 2 from J; bases not matched to a gene: 5. Germline loops: CDR1 MDHEN, CDR2 SYDVKM. CDR3 nucleotides: TGTGCCAGCAGTTCGTCTACAGGGGGCAATCAGCCCCAGCATTTT. It specifies CASSSSTGGNQPQHF.

V gene TRBV5-6 combines with J gene TRBJ1-1, with 9 bases aligning to TRBD1. With 4 bases clipped from V and 5 bases from J, the junction kept 6 bases outside the gene matches. The CDR3 has 14 amino acids. CDR1 SGHDT and CDR2 YYEEEE come from the germline V gene. This CDR3 reads CASSLTGGYTEAFF. The CDR3 nucleotides are TGTGCCAGCAGCCTTACAGGGGGCTATACTGAAGCTTTCTTT.

This clone was detected only once. V and J are TRBV4-2 and TRBJ1-1, with TRBD1 matching 7 bases. Trimming cost V 3 bases and J 5 bases; bases outside gene matches: 6. This CDR3 contains 14 residues. Germline V gene lookup returns CDR1 LGHNA and CDR2 YNFKEQ. The CDR3 loop is CASSHLDRITEAFF. The CDR3 DNA is TGTGCCAGCAGCCACTTGGACAGGATAACTGAAGCTTTCTTT.

The chain employs TRBV19 and TRBJ2-3; 10 bases fit TRBD2. The CDR3 sequence is 16 residues long. Germline CDR1 reads LNHDA; CDR2 reads SQIVND (reference sequence). J gave up 2 bases and V 4 bases, and 6 bases lay outside the gene matches. This CDR3 reads CASSTVAGGITDTQYF. CDR3 sequence (DNA): TGTGCCAGTAGTACCGTAGCGGGAGGTATCACAGATACGCAGTATTTT.

The V and J genes are TRBV3-1 (or the pseudogene TRBV3-2) and TRBJ1-1, with D perhaps matching TRBD1 (6 bases). This CDR3 is built from 14 residues. Germline CDR1 is LGHDT and CDR2 is YNNKEL (reference sequence). Trimming took off 6 bases at V and 7 bases at J, with 18 bases between the two ends. The CDR3 DNA is TGTGCCAGCAGTCAAAAAATCGGGGGGCGTGAAGCTTTCTTT. This encodes CASSQKIGGREAFF.

This rearrangement joins TRBV5-5 to TRBJ2-1; TRBD2 agrees at 9 bases. CDR3 size: 17 residues. Germline lookup yields CDR1 SGHKS and CDR2 YYEKEE (reference sequence). V was pared by 4 bases and J by 7 bases, with 15 bases of the junction left unmatched. CDR3 nucleotides: TGTGCCAGCAGCCCCGGAATGGGGAGCGGGAGGCGGAATGAGCAGTTCTTC. Residues: CASSPGMGSGRRNEQFF.

The gene calls are TRBV30 and TRBJ1-2, with TRBD1 as a possible D gene (6 bases). Trimming left V 2 bases short and J 4 bases short, with 17 bases between. There are 15 residues in the CDR3. CDR1 and CDR2 (germline): GTSNPN, SVGIG (reference sequence). The CDR3 protein is CAWSPRGAGVYGYTF. The CDR3 DNA reads as TGTGCCTGGAGTCCACGGGGGGCTGGGGTCTATGGCTACACCTTC. Drawing the rest from reference TRBV30 and TRBJ1-2, the complete variable domain is SQTIHQWPATLVQPVGSPLSLECTVEGTSNPNLYWYRQAAGRGLQLLFYSVGIGQISSEVPQNLSASRPQDRQFILSSKKLLLSDSGFYLCAWSPRGAGVYGYTFGSGTRLTVV.

The chain joins TRBV21-1 to TRBJ1-1; the table's D call, TRBD1, has no DNA check behind it. TRBV21-1 is recorded as a pseudogene. The CDR3 is 18 amino acids. This CDR3 is CASNTEPGQGGMNTEAFF. DNA of the CDR3: TGTGCCAGCAACACCGAACCGGGACAGGGGGGTATGAACACTGAAGCTTTCTTT.

The V gene is TRBV5-6, the J gene TRBJ1-2, with TRBD1 identical over 7 bases. The CDR3 sequence is 15 residues long. V shed 1 base, J shed 5 bases, and the junction held 8 bases outside the gene matches. CDR1 and CDR2 (germline): SGHDT, YYEEEE. This CDR3 is CASSLPTGKAYGYTF. CDR3 nucleotide sequence: TGTGCCAGCAGCTTGCCGACAGGGAAGGCATATGGCTACACCTTC.

The chain carries TRBV5-1 and TRBJ2-1; 12 bases align to TRBD2. V shed 4 bases and J 5 bases; nucleotides not matched to a gene: 7. This CDR3 is built from 16 residues. CDR1 is SGHRS, CDR2 YFSETQ, per germline. CDR3 residues: CASSLRTSGTHNEQFF. DNA for the CDR3: TGCGCCAGCAGCCTTAGGACTAGCGGGACCCACAATGAGCAGTTCTTC. Variable domain in full (rest from reference TRBV5-1 and TRBJ2-1): KAGVTQTPRYLIKTRGQQVTLSCSPISGHRSVSWYQQTPGQGLQFLFEYFSETQRNKGNFPGRFSGRQFSNSRSEMNVSTLELGDSALYLCASSLRTSGTHNEQFFGPGTRLTVL.

The V call is TRBV5-6, the J call TRBJ2-5; no clear D. Looked up from germline, CDR1 is SGHDT and CDR2 is YYEEEE. V lost 0 bases, J lost 5 bases, and 8 bases lay in between. The CDR3 length is 13 residues. CDR3 protein: CASSLVSAETQYF. In DNA form, the CDR3 reads TGTGCCAGCAGCTTGGTCTCTGCGGAGACCCAGTACTTC.

The gene calls are TRBV28 and TRBJ1-2, with TRBD1 matching over 9 bases. Germline values: CDR1 MDHEN, CDR2 SYDVKM. This CDR3 is built from 14 residues. V lost 5 bases to trimming and J lost 4 bases; unmatched junction nucleotides: 5. The CDR3 coding sequence is TGTGCCAGCAGTGGGGGGGACAGGGTCTATGGCTACACCTTC. It encodes CASSGGDRVYGYTF.

This rearrangement joins TRBV19 to TRBJ2-7; D possibly corresponds to TRBD1 (5 bases). The CDR3 spans 15 residues. The V end was cut by 5 bases, the J end by 3 bases, with 17 bases between. Germline CDR1 LNHDA, CDR2 SQIVND (reference sequence). The CDR3 DNA follows: TGTGCCAGTAGTGCCCAGGGCGGTCGGGTCTACGAGCAGTACTTC. Residues: CASSAQGGRVYEQYF.

This rearrangement joins TRBV27 to TRBJ1-2; D is ambiguous. Per the germline V gene, CDR1 is MNHEY and CDR2 is SMNVEV (reference sequence). The CDR3 contains 14 residues. Deletions cut 2 bases from V and 2 bases from J, with 9 bases between. The CDR3 is CASSLLDGNYGYTF. The CDR3 bases are TGTGCCAGCAGTTTACTAGACGGAAACTATGGCTACACCTTC.

The chain couples TRBV29-1 to TRBJ1-1; 7 bases agree with TRBD1. This CDR3 region has 13 residues. The ends lost 5 bases at V and 4 bases at J; junction bases unmatched: 7. Germline CDR1 reads SQVTM; CDR2 reads ANQGSEA. CDR3 coding DNA: TGCAGCGTTAAACAGGGGCAAGGCACTGAAGCTTTCTTT. Translation gives CSVKQGQGTEAFF.

This chain connects TRBV20-1 to TRBJ1-4; the match to TRBD1 covers 12 bases. Germline CDR1 is DFQATT and CDR2 is SNEGSKA (reference sequence). This CDR3 is built from 11 residues. The V and J ends lost 6 bases and 15 bases, in that order; junction bases with no gene match: 5. This CDR3 is CSAGTGGNLFF. The CDR3 DNA reads as TGCAGTGCGGGGACAGGGGGCAATTTGTTTTTT.

Note on this clone: Other DNA sequences from this sample encode an identical CDR3 as well. The chain is built from TRBV7-2 and TRBJ2-7; TRBD2 matches at 9 bases. CDR1 and CDR2 (germline): SGHTA, FQGNSA. CDR3 length: 14 residues. V lost 2 bases and J lost 2; bases outside the gene matches: 1. CDR3 amino acids: CASSLLAGTYEQYF. In DNA form, the CDR3 reads TGTGCCAGCAGCTTACTAGCGGGGACCTACGAGCAGTACTTC.